This T cell receptor beta chain was captured in a study of blood T cells in healthy people across ages. Worth noting for this clonotype: Its antigen is not known.

A sample-barcoded 5' primer and a J-beta primer mix were used in a second PCR of roughly 7 to 11 cycles. MiXCR was run by TCRdb on the 5' RACE reads, yielding one entry per CDR3 protein. Among 600,000 to 850,000 distinct CDR3 sequences listed, more than 20% were seen once. Study results and limitations: There were more naive CD4+ cells and higher diversity in long-lived donors than in aged donors.

Separately, the same data were catalogued under a study of T cells of mothers and their children. That report adds: A few healthy Caucasian mothers and their six children donated.

The sample taken for sequencing was blood. This clonotype was sampled from a boy between 10 and 17 years old in good health.

CDR3 DNA sequence: TGCGCCAGCAGCCTGGCCCCCTCTCTACTGGATGAAGCTTTCTTT. It encodes CASSLAPSLLDEAFF. This chain uses TRBV5-1 with TRBJ1-1; D ambiguous. V dropped 4 bases and J dropped 7 bases, with 20 bases sitting between them. The CDR3 contains 15 residues. CDR1 is SGHRS, CDR2 YFSETQ, per germline.